A single sample gave rise to the 24 T cell receptor beta chains below, sequenced in a study of beta chain features in type 1 diabetes. Reverse transcribing all isolated RNA meant expressed TCRB transcripts were sequenced. Data came from immunoSEQ multiplex PCR; TCRdb stores just in-frame clones and leaves some out. The repertoire holds approximately 15,000 clones, roughly 40% seen once, with 0.53% in the top ten. Material: stem cell memory CD4+ T cells from blood. The receptors were gathered from a woman in her thirties or forties in good health.

The chain recombines TRBV11-2 with TRBJ1-5; possible D gene TRBD1, 5 bases. This CDR3 comprises 17 residues. CDR1 is SGHAT, CDR2 FQNNGV, per germline. V was clipped by 2 bases and J by 0 bases, with 14 bases between them. The CDR3 coding sequence is TGTGCCAGCAGCTTATCGGGGGGTTCCCCTAGCAATCAGCCCCAGCATTTT. Translated, it gives CASSLSGGSPSNQPQHF. Using reference TRBV11-2 and TRBJ1-5 for the parts outside the CDR3, the full variable domain is EAGVAQSPRYKIIEKRQSVAFWCNPISGHATLYWYQQILGQGPKLLIQFQNNGVVDDSQLPKDRFSAERLKGVDSTLKIQPAKLEDSAVYLCASSLSGGSPSNQPQHFGDGTRLSIL.

J is TRBJ2-3 and V is TRBV6-1; TRBD1 is a possible D gene (6 bases). This CDR3 contains 17 residues. Between the trimmed V and J ends, which lost 2 bases and 0 bases, there was a span of 15 bases. Germline V CDR1 and CDR2: MNHNS, SASEGT. The CDR3 reads CASSEPNREPSTDTQYF. CDR3 in DNA: TGTGCCAGCAGTGAACCCAACAGGGAGCCTAGCACAGATACGCAGTATTTT.

This clone appeared a few times. This chain links TRBV5-1 with TRBJ2-6; D may be TRBD1 (6 bases). Germline V lookup: CDR1 SGHRS, CDR2 YFSETQ. The CDR3 has 17 residues. V was cut by 4 bases and J by 0 bases, with 14 bases left in between. The CDR3 DNA follows: TGCGCCAGCAGCCCACAGGGCCCCTTCTCTGGGGCCAACGTCCTGACTTTC. Its translation: CASSPQGPFSGANVLTF.

The chain couples TRBV9 to TRBJ2-4, with D maybe TRBD1 (6 bases). The CDR3 length is 20 residues. Germline values: CDR1 SGDLS, CDR2 YYNGEE. V lost 0 bases and J 3 bases, leaving 25 bases between the germline ends. The CDR3 loop reads CASSVGWQGETGPNKNIQYF. For the CDR3, the DNA is TGTGCCAGCAGCGTAGGATGGCAGGGCGAAACAGGGCCCAACAAAAACATTCAGTACTTC.

This clone has a handful of counts. The V call is TRBV7-9, the J call TRBJ1-6; no definite D call. The CDR3 is 14 amino acids. The V and J ends lost 2 bases and 8 bases respectively, with 10 bases between them. CDR1 and CDR2 (germline): SEHNR, FQNEAQ (reference sequence). CDR3 in amino acids: CASSLLGGHSPLHF. The CDR3 DNA is TGTGCCAGCAGCTTATTGGGAGGGCATTCACCCCTCCACTTT.

This clone was recorded a few times. The chain employs TRBV19 and TRBJ1-5; no firm D call. The CDR3 contains 15 residues. The V gene lost 3 bases and the J gene lost 5 bases, with 14 bases spanning the gap. The V gene's germline CDR1 is LNHDA and CDR2 SQIVND (reference sequence). The DNA of the CDR3 is TGTGCCAGTAGTATTCGAGACACAACCTATCAGCCCCAGCATTTT. This codes for CASSIRDTTYQPQHF. Supplemented by reference TRBV19 and TRBJ1-5, the full variable domain reads DGGITQSPKYLFRKEGQNVTLSCEQNLNHDAMYWYRQDPGQGLRLIYYSQIVNDFQKGDIAEGYSVSREKKESFPLTVTSAQKNPTAFYLCASSIRDTTYQPQHFGDGTRLSIL.

The chain joins TRBV29-1 to TRBJ1-2, with 10 bases that match TRBD1. The CDR3 runs to 13 residues. Germline V CDR1 and CDR2: SQVTM, ANQGSEA. The ends lost 2 bases at V and 8 bases at J; junction bases unmatched: 5. CDR3 bases: TGCAGCGTTGAACCGGGACAGGGGAGAGGCTACACCTTC. The encoded protein is CSVEPGQGRGYTF. Full variable domain (remainder filled in from reference TRBV29-1 and TRBJ1-2): SAVISQKPSRDICQRGTSLTIQCQVDSQVTMMFWYRQQPGQSLTLIATANQGSEATYESGFVIDKFPISRPNLTFSTLTVSNMSPEDSSIYLCSVEPGQGRGYTFGSGTRLTVV.

This chain uses TRBV6-5 with TRBJ2-5; D gene uncertain. Germline CDR1 MNHEY, CDR2 SVGAGI. The CDR3 length is 14 residues. The V and J ends lost 0 bases and 7 bases respectively, with 12 bases between them. The CDR3: CASSYSGSRWTQYF. The CDR3 DNA reads as TGTGCCAGCAGTTACTCTGGAAGCAGGTGGACCCAGTACTTC.

The chain employs TRBV7-6 and TRBJ2-1; D gene ambiguous. V lost 0 bases to trimming and J lost 6 bases, with 12 bases between them. This CDR3 is 15 amino acids long. CDR1 SGHVS and CDR2 FNYEAQ come from the germline V gene. The CDR3 DNA is TGTGCCAGCAGCTTAGCCCCTTATAGCTCCAATGAGCAGTTCTTC. Encoded protein: CASSLAPYSSNEQFF. Complete variable domain (other parts from reference TRBV7-6 and TRBJ2-1): GAGVSQSPRYKVTKRGQDVALRCDPISGHVSLYWYRQALGQGPEFLTYFNYEAQQDKSGLPNDRFSAERPEGSISTLTIQRTEQRDSAMYRCASSLAPYSSNEQFFGPGTRLTVL.

The chain carries TRBV6-1 and TRBJ1-5; D is undetermined. The V and J ends lost 4 bases and 0 bases respectively, with 4 bases between them. Germline V gene lookup returns CDR1 MNHNS and CDR2 SASEGT. CDR3 length: 13 residues. The CDR3 region is CASSGNSNQPQHF. The DNA of the CDR3 is TGTGCCAGCAGTGGTAATAGCAATCAGCCCCAGCATTTT.

The rearrangement links TRBV25-1 to TRBJ1-5; D is perhaps TRBD1 (5 bases). V was cut by 5 bases and J by 3 bases, with 14 bases left in between. The CDR3 runs 15 residues. In germline, CDR1 is MGHDK, CDR2 SYGVNS. The CDR3 reads CASSPRGGSNQPQHF. The CDR3 DNA sequence: TGTGCCAGCAGTCCACGCGGGGGATCCAATCAGCCCCAGCATTTT. Complete variable domain (other parts from reference TRBV25-1 and TRBJ1-5): EADIYQTPRYLVIGTGKKITLECSQTMGHDKMYWYQQDPGMELHLIHYSYGVNSTEKGDLSSESTVSRIRTEHFPLTLESARPSHTSQYLCASSPRGGSNQPQHFGDGTRLSIL.

The chain uses TRBV6-6 and TRBJ2-1; possibly TRBD2 for D (6 bases). The V gene's germline CDR1 is MNHNY and CDR2 SVGAGI (reference sequence). The V end was cut by 7 bases, the J end by 0 bases, with 16 bases between. The CDR3 length is 16 residues. Here the CDR3 DNA reads TGTGCCAGCAACGGCGGGGTCTCGAGCTCCTACAATGAGCAGTTCTTC. This translates into CASNGGVSSSYNEQFF.

This clone appeared a few times. The chain recombines TRBV12-5 with TRBJ2-1; 11 positions match TRBD1. Germline V gene data show CDR1 as LGHNT and CDR2 as FRNRAP. V trimming: 5 bases; J trimming: 5 bases; junction bases outside the gene matches: 5. This CDR3 is built from 15 residues. For the CDR3, the DNA is TGTGCTAGTGGTATCAGGACAGGGGGCAACAATGAGCAGTTCTTC. It yields the protein CASGIRTGGNNEQFF.

The chain carries TRBV11-2 and TRBJ2-1; TRBD2 matches at 13 bases. J was trimmed by 8 bases and V by 2 bases; bases with no gene match: 3. The length of the CDR3 is 15 residues. CDR1 SGHAT and CDR2 FQNNGV come from the germline V gene. CDR3 sequence (DNA): TGTGCCAGCAGCTTAACTAGCGGGGGGGCCGATGAGCAGTTCTTC. Residues: CASSLTSGGADEQFF.

Only a few counts were recorded for this clone. This chain uses TRBV18 with TRBJ1-5, with a tentative D call TRBD1 (5 bases). Germline V gene lookup returns CDR1 KGHSH and CDR2 LQKENI. V lost 3 bases and J lost 5, with 23 bases in between. The CDR3 extends over 18 amino acids. CDR3 loop: CASSPTSRLGPEYQPQHF. In DNA, the CDR3 is TGTGCCAGCTCACCTACGAGTCGGCTGGGGCCCGAATATCAGCCCCAGCATTTT. The complete variable domain, with remaining parts taken from reference TRBV18 and TRBJ1-5, reads NAGVMQNPRHLVRRRGQEARLRCSPMKGHSHVYWYRQLPEEGLKFMVYLQKENIIDESGMPKERFSAEFPKEGPSILRIQQVVRGDSAAYFCASSPTSRLGPEYQPQHFGDGTRLSIL.

The genes are TRBV7-7 and TRBJ1-2; possible D gene TRBD1, 6 bases. Germline values: CDR1 SSHAT, CDR2 FNYEAQ (reference sequence). The CDR3 extends over 10 amino acids. The CDR3 sequence is CAWGHYGYTF. The CDR3, as DNA: TGTGCTTGGGGGCACTATGGCTACACCTTC. The complete variable domain, with remaining parts taken from reference TRBV7-7 and TRBJ1-2, reads GAGVSQSPRYKVTKRGQDVTLRCDPISSHATLYWYQQALGQGPEFLTYFNYEAQPDKSGLPSDRFSAERPEGSISTLTIQRTEQRDSAMYRCAWGHYGYTFGSGTRLTVV.

The chain has TRBV12-5 and TRBJ2-1; D not resolved. Germline V lookup: CDR1 LGHNT, CDR2 FRNRAP. CDR3 length: 13 amino acids. V shed 2 bases and J shed 3 bases, with 5 bases lying between them. CDR3 in amino acids: CASGLYSYNEQFF. The CDR3 DNA reads as TGTGCTAGTGGTTTGTACAGCTACAATGAGCAGTTCTTC.

The V call is TRBV7-9, the J call TRBJ2-7; perhaps TRBD1 as D (6 bases). There are 16 residues in the CDR3. The V gene's germline CDR1 is SEHNR and CDR2 FQNEAQ (reference sequence). Trimming left V 5 bases short and J 0 bases short, with 17 bases between. The CDR3 DNA reads TGTGCCAGCAGCCCCGGACCGGGACAAAGCTCCTACGAGCAGTACTTC. As protein: CASSPGPGQSSYEQYF. Looking up the rest from reference TRBV7-9 and TRBJ2-7 gives the full variable domain: DTGVSQNPRHKITKRGQNVTFRCDPISEHNRLYWYRQTLGQGPEFLTYFQNEAQLEKSRLLSDRFSAERPKGSFSTLEIQRTEQGDSAMYLCASSPGPGQSSYEQYFGPGTRLTVT.

This clone was recorded a few times. J is TRBJ2-1 and V is TRBV7-9, with 9 bases matching TRBD1. Unmatched junction bases numbered 9, after V lost 6 bases and J lost 3 bases. CDR1 is SEHNR and CDR2 is FQNEAQ in the germline V gene (reference sequence). This CDR3 is built from 16 residues. The CDR3 region is CASSSTSGQGYNEQFF. The DNA of the CDR3 is TGTGCCAGCAGTTCGACTTCGGGACAGGGCTACAATGAGCAGTTCTTC.

This rearrangement joins TRBV28 to TRBJ1-1; no firm D call. Trimming shortened V by 4 bases and J by 0 bases, and 6 bases separated the two germline ends. CDR1 is MDHEN and CDR2 is SYDVKM in the germline V gene. The CDR3 is 13 residues long. Here the CDR3 DNA reads TGTGCCAGCAGTTCCCCCTTGAACACTGAAGCTTTCTTT. Protein: CASSSPLNTEAFF.

The J gene is TRBJ2-2, the V gene TRBV2; 7 bases agree with TRBD1. V shed 6 bases and J 1 base; nucleotides not matched to a gene: 5. The CDR3 consists of 15 residues. Germline lookup yields CDR1 SNHLY and CDR2 FYNNEI. The CDR3 is CASRPTGLNTGELFF. The CDR3 DNA reads TGTGCCAGCAGGCCGACAGGGCTGAACACCGGGGAGCTGTTTTTT.

A few counts support this clone. The chain combines TRBV5-4 with TRBJ2-3; 11 nucleotides align to TRBD2. Unmatched junction bases numbered 6, after V lost 5 bases and J lost 4 bases. The CDR3 has 15 amino acids. CDR1 is SGHNT, CDR2 YYREEE, per germline (reference sequence). The DNA of the CDR3 is TGTGCCAGCAGGCCTGAACTAGCGGGGGCAGATACGCAGTATTTT. It codes for CASRPELAGADTQYF.

This clone was detected only a few times. This chain uses TRBV18 with TRBJ2-5; no reliable D call. Near its end, the DNA agrees better with TRBJ2-7, so the J call may be wrong. From germline, CDR1 is KGHSH and CDR2 LQKENI. The CDR3 totals 13 residues. CDR3 loop: CASSPTISYEQYF. The DNA for the CDR3 is TGTGCCAGCTCACCAACCATAAGCTACGAGCAGTACTTC.

This clone is medium-sized (0.01 to 0.1%) by share. The chain has TRBV7-2 and TRBJ2-5; no clear D. CDR1 and CDR2 from the germline V gene are SGHTA and FQGNSA. This CDR3 is 13 amino acids long. V shed 2 bases and J shed 4 bases, with 8 bases lying between them. The CDR3 is CASSLLVTETQYF. The CDR3 DNA reads TGTGCCAGCAGCTTACTAGTAACAGAGACCCAGTACTTC.